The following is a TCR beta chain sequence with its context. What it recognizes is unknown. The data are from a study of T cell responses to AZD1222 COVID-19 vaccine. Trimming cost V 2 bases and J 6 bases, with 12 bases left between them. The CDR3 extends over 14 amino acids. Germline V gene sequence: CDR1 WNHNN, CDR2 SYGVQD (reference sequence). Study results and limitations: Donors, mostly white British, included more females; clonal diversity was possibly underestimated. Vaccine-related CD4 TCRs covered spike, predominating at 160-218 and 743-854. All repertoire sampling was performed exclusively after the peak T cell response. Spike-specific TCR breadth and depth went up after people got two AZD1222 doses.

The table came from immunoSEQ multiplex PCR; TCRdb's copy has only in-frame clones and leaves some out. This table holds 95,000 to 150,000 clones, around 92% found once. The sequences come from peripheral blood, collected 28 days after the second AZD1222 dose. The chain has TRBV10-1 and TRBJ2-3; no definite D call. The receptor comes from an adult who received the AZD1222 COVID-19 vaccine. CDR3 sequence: CASSEARNRDTQYF. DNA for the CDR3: TGCGCCAGCAGTGAGGCCAGGAATAGGGATACGCAGTATTTT.